This record concerns one T cell receptor beta chain sequence. The data belong to a study of blood T cell repertoires in COVID-19. Measured with immunoSEQ multiplex PCR; TCRdb has only the in-frame clones, and not every one. The repertoire holds a few hundred thousand clones, with roughly 89% as singletons. V was clipped by 0 bases and J by 1 base, with 6 bases between them. Germline V lookup: CDR1 GTSNPN, CDR2 SVGIG (reference sequence). The CDR3 runs 13 residues. J is TRBJ2-5 and V is TRBV30; no clear D. Sample: peripheral blood. This clonotype was sampled from a woman aged 40 to 55 who had recovered from COVID-19. The CDR3 reads CAWSVSSQETQYF. The CDR3, as DNA: TGTGCCTGGAGTGTTTCCAGCCAAGAGACCCAGTACTTC.